This TCR beta chain was retrieved from a study of T cells in Graves' hyperthyroidism and ophthalmopathy. Template material for amplifying TCR beta CDR3 regions consisted of RNA transcripts. The TCR CDR3 first-round RT-PCR relied on the HTBI primer set. MiXCR, run by TCRdb on the multiplex PCR reads, gives a single entry per CDR3 protein. This table has 300,000 to 400,000 distinct CDR3 sequences, over 15% appearing once. CDR3 length equals 13 residues. The V gene's germline CDR1 is LGHDT and CDR2 YNNKEL (reference sequence). Trimming left V 5 bases short and J 4 bases short, with 9 bases between. This clonotype rates as medium-sized. Exclusion of patients followed from uncontrolled infection, other autoimmune disease, pregnancy or lactation.

This TCR was sampled from a woman aged 50 to 60 with Graves' hyperthyroidism. The V gene is TRBV3-1, the J gene TRBJ2-1; maybe TRBD1 (5 bases). Specimen: blood. CDR3 in DNA: TGTGCCAGCAGCTTGACAGAATACAATGAGCAGTTCTTC. This translates into CASSLTEYNEQFF.